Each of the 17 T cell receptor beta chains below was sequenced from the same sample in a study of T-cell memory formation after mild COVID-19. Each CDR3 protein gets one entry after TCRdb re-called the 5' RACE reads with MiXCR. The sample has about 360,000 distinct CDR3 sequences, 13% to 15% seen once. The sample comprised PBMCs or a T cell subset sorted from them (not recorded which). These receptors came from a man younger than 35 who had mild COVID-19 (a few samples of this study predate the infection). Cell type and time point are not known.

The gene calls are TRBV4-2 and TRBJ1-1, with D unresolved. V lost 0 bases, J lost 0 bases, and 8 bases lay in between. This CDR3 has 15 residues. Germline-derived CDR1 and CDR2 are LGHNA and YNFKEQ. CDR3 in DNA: TGTGCCAGCAGCCAAGATACATTCATGAACACTGAAGCTTTCTTT. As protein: CASSQDTFMNTEAFF.

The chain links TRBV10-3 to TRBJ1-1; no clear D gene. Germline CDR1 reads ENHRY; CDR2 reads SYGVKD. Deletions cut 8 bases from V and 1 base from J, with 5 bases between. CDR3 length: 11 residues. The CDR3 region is CAIQGNTEAFF. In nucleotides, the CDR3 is TGTGCCATCCAAGGGAACACTGAAGCTTTCTTT.

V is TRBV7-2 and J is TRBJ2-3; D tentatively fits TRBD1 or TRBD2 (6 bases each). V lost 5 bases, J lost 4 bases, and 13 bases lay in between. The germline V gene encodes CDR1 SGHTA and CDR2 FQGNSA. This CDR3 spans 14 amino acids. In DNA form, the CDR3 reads TGTGCCAGCAGCCAGAGGGGGGCATCAGATACGCAGTATTTT. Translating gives CASSQRGASDTQYF.

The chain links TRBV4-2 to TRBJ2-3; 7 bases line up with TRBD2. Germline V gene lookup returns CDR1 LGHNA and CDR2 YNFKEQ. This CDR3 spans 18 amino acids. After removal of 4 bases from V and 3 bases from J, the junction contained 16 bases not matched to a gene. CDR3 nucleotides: TGTGCCAGCAGCCGCGATACCAACCCGGGACTATCAACAGATACGCAGTATTTT. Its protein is CASSRDTNPGLSTDTQYF.

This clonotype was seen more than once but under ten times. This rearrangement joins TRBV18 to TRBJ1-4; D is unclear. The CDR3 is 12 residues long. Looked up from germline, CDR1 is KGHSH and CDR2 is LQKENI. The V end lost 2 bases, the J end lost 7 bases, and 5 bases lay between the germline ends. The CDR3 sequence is CASSPFGEKLFF. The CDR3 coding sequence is TGTGCCAGCTCACCATTCGGTGAAAAACTGTTTTTT.

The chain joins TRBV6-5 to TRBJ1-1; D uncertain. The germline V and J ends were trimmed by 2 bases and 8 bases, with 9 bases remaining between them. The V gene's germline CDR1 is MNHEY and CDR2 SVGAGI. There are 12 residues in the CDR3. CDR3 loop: CASSYQEFEAFF. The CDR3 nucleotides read TGTGCCAGCAGTTACCAGGAATTCGAAGCTTTCTTT.

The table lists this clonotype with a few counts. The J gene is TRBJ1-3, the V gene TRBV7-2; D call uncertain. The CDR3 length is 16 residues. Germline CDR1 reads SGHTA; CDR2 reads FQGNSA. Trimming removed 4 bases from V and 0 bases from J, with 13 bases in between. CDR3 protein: CASSYLDRYSGNTIYF. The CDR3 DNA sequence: TGTGCCAGCAGCTACTTGGACCGGTACTCTGGAAACACCATATATTTT.

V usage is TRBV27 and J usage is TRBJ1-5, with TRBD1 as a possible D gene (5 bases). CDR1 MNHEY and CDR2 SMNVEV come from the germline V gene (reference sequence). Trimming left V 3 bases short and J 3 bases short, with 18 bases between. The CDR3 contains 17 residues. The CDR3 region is CASSFSVRGRANQPQHF. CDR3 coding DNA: TGTGCCAGCAGTTTCTCGGTTCGGGGCAGGGCCAATCAGCCCCAGCATTTT.

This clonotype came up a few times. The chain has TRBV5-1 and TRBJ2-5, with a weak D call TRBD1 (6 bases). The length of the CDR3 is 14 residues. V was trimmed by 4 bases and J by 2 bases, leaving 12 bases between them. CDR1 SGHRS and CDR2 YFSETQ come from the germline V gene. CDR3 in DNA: TGCGCCAGCAGCCCCGGGACAAATCAAGAGACCCAGTACTTC. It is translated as CASSPGTNQETQYF.

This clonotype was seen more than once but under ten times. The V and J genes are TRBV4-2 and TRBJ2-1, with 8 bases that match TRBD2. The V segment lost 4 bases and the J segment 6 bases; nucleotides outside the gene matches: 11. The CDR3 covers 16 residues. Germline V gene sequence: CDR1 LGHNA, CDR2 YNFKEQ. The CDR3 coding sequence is TGTGCCAGCAGCCCCGTGGGGTCGGGGGGGCCCAATGAGCAGTTCTTC. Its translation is CASSPVGSGGPNEQFF.

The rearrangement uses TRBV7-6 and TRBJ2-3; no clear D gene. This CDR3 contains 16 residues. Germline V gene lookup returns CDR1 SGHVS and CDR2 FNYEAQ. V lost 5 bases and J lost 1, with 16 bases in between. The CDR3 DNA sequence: TGTGCCAGCAGCCAACTTACAGTGCTCGGCACAGATACGCAGTATTTT. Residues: CASSQLTVLGTDTQYF.

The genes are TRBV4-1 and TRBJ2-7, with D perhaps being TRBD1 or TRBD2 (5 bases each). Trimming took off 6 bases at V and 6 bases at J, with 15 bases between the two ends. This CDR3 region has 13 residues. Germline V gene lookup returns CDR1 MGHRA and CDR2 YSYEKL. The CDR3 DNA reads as TGCGCCAGCAGTCCCGGGACCCGACTCGAGCAGTACTTC. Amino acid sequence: CASSPGTRLEQYF.

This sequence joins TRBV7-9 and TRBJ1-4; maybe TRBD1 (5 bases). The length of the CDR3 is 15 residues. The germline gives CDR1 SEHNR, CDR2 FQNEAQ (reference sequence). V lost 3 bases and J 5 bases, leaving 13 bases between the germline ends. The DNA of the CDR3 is TGTGCCAGCAGCTTCGACTGGGGCTCCAATGAAAAACTGTTTTTT. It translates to CASSFDWGSNEKLFF.

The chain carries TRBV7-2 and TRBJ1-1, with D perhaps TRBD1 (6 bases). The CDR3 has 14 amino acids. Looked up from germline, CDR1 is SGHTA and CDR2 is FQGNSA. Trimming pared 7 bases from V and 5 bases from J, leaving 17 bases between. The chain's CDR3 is CASTPLTGWTEAFF. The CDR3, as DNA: TGTGCCAGCACCCCACTTACAGGGTGGACTGAAGCTTTCTTT.

The CDR3 bases are TGTGCCATCAGTGAGTCGATCGTGTCACTTACCACAGATACGCAGTATTTT. Its translation is CAISESIVSLTTDTQYF. The rearrangement joins TRBV10-3 to TRBJ2-3; no reliable D call. CDR3 size: 17 residues. Looked up from germline, CDR1 is ENHRY and CDR2 is SYGVKD. V dropped 0 bases and J dropped 2 bases, with 15 bases sitting between them.

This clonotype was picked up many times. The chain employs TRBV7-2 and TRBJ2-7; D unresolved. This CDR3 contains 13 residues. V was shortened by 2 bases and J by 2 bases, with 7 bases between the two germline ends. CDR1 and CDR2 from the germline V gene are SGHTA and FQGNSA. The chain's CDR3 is CASSLTFTYEQYF. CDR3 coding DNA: TGTGCCAGCAGCTTAACTTTTACCTACGAGCAGTACTTC.

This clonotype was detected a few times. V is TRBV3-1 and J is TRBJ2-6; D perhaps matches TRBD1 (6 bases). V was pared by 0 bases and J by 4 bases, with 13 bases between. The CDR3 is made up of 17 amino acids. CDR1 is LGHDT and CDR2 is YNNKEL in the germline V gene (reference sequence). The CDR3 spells CASSQEGTLVGANVLTF. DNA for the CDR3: TGTGCCAGCAGCCAAGAGGGGACATTAGTAGGGGCCAACGTCCTGACTTTC.